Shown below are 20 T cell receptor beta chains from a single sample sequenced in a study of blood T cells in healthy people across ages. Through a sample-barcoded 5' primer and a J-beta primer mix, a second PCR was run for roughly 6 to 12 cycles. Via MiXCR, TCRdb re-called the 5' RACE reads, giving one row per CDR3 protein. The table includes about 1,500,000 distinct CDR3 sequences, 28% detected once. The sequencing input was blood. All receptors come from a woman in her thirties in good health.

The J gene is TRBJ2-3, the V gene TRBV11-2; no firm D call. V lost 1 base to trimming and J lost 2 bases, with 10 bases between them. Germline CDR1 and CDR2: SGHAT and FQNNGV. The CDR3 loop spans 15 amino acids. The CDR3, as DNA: TGTGCCAGCAGCTTAGTTGCAGGATACACAGATACGCAGTATTTT. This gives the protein CASSLVAGYTDTQYF.

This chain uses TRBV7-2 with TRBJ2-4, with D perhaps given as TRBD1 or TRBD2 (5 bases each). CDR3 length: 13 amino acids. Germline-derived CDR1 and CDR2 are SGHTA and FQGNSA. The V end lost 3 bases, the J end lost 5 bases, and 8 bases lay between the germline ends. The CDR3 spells CASSFTGQNIQYF. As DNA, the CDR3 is TGTGCCAGCAGCTTTACGGGACAAAACATTCAGTACTTC.

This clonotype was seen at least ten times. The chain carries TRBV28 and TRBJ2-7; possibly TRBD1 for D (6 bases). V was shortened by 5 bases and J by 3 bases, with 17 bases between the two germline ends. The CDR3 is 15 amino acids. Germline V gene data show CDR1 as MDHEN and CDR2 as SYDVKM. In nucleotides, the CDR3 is TGTGCCAGCAGTCCCAGGGGAGATGGACGCTACGAGCAGTACTTC. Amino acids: CASSPRGDGRYEQYF. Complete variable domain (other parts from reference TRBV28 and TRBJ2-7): DVKVTQSSRYLVKRTGEKVFLECVQDMDHENMFWYRQDPGLGLRLIYFSYDVKMKEKGDIPEGYSVSREKKERFSLILESASTNQTSMYLCASSPRGDGRYEQYFGPGTRLTVT.

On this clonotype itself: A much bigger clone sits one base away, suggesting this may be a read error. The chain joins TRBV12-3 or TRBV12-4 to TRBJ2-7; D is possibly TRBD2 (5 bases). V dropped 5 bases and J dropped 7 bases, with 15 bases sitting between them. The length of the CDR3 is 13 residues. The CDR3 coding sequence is TGTGCCAGCAGTATCTCTAGCTACAATGAGCAGTACTTC. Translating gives CASSISSYNEQYF.

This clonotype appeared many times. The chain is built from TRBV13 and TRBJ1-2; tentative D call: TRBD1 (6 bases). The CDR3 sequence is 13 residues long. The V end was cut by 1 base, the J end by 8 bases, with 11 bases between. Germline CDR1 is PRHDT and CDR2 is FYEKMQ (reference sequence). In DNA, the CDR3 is TGTGCCAGCAGCTTAGTGGCAGGGGTAGGCTACACCTTC. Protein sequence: CASSLVAGVGYTF.

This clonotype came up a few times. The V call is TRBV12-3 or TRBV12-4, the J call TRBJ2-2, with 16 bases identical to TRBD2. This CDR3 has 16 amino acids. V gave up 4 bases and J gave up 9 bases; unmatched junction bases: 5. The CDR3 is CASSSGTSGGARELFF. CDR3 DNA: TGTGCCAGCAGTTCCGGGACTAGCGGGGGGGCCCGGGAGCTGTTTTTT.

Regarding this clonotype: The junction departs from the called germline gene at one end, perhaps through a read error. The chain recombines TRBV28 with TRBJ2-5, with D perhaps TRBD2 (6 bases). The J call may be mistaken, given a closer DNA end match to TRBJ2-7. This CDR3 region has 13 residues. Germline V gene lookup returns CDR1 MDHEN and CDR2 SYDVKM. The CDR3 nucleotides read TGCGCCAGCGGGCCGGGAATCTTGTACGAGCAGTACTTC. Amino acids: CASGPGILYEQYF.

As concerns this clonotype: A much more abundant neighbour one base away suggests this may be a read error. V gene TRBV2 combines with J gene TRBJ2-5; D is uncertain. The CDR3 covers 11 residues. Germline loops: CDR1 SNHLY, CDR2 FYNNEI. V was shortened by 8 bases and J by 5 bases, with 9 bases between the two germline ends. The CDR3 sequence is CASGDWETQYF. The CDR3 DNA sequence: TGTGCCAGCGGAGACTGGGAGACCCAGTACTTC.

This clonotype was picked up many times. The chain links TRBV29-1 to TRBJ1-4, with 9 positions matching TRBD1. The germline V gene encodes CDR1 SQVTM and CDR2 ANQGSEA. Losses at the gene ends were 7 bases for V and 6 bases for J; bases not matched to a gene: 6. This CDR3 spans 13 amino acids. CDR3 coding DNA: TGCAGCGCTCGGACAGGGGCGGATGAAAAACTGTTTTTT. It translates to CSARTGADEKLFF. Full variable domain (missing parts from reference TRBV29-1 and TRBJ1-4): SAVISQKPSRDICQRGTSLTIQCQVDSQVTMMFWYRQQPGQSLTLIATANQGSEATYESGFVIDKFPISRPNLTFSTLTVSNMSPEDSSIYLCSARTGADEKLFFGSGTQLSVL.

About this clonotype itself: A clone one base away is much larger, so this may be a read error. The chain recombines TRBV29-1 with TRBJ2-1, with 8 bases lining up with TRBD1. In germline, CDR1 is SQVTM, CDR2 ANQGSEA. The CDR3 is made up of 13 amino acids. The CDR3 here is CSVGTGLYNGQFF. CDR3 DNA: TGCAGCGTGGGGACAGGCTTATACAATGGGCAGTTCTTC.

CDR3 sequence: CASSVGTSQGINEQFF. DNA of the CDR3: TGTGCCAGCAGTGTAGGGACTTCCCAAGGGATAAATGAGCAGTTCTTC. The genes are TRBV6-1 and TRBJ2-1; TRBD2 is a possible D gene (6 bases). Germline values: CDR1 MNHNS, CDR2 SASEGT. The CDR3 consists of 16 residues. Trimming removed 4 bases at V and 7 bases at J, with 20 bases between.

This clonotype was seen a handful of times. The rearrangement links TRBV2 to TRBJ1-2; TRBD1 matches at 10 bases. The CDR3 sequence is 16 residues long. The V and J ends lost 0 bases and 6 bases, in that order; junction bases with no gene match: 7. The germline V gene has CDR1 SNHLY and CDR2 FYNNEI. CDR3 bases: TGTGCCAGCAGTGAAGCCTTACCGGGGACAGGGGATGGCTACACCTTC. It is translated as CASSEALPGTGDGYTF.

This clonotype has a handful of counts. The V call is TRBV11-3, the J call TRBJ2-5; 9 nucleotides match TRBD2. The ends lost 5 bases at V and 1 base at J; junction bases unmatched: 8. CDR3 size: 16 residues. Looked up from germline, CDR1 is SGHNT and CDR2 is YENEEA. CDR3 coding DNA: TGTGCCAGCAGCGACCGGACTAGCGCGTCCCAAGAGACCCAGTACTTC. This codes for CASSDRTSASQETQYF.

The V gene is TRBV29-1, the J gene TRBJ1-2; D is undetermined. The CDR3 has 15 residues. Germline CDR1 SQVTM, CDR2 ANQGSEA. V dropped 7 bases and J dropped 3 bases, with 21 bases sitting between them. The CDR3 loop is CSAFAGRDTDYGYTF. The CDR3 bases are TGCAGCGCATTCGCCGGTCGGGATACGGACTATGGCTACACCTTC.

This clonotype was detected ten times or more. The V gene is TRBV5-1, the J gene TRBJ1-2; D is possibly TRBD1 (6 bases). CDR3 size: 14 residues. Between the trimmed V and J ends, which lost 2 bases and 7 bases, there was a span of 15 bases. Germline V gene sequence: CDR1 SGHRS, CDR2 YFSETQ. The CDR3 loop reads CASSFGGAGAGYTF. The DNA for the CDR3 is TGCGCCAGCAGCTTCGGGGGGGCAGGGGCTGGCTACACCTTC.

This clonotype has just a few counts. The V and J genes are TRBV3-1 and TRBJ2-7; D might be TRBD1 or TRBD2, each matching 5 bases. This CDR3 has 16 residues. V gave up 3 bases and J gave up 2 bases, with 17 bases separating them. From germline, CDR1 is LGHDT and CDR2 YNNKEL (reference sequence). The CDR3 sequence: CASSQGPFIETYEQYF. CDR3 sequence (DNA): TGTGCCAGCAGCCAGGGACCCTTTATTGAAACCTACGAGCAGTACTTC.

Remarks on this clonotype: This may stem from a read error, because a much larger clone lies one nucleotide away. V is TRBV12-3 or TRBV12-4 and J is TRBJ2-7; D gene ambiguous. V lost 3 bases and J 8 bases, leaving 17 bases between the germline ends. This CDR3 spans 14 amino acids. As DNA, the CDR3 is TGTGCCAGCAGTTTCTCGCAGGTTGAGTACAAGCAGTACTTC. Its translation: CASSFSQVEYKQYF.

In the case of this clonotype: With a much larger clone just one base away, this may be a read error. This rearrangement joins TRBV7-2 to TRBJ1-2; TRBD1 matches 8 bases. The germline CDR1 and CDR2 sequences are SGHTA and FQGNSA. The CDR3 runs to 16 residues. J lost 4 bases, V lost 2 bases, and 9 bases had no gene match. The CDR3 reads CASSLNYDRGSYGYTF. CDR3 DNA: TGTGCCAGCAGCTTAAACTACGACAGGGGAAGCTATGGCTACACCTTC.

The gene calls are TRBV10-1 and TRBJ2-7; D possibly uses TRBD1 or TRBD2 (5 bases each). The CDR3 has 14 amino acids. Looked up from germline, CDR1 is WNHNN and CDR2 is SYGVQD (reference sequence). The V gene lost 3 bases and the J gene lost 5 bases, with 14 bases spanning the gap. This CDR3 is CASSDTGGGHEQYF. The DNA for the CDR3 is TGCGCCAGCAGTGACACAGGCGGAGGCCACGAGCAGTACTTC.

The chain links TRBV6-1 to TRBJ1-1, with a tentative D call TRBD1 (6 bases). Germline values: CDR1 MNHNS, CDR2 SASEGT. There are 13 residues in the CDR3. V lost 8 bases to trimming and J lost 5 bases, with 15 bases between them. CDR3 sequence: CASSGQPSTEAFF. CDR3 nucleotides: TGTGCCAGCTCTGGACAGCCCTCTACTGAAGCTTTCTTT.